Presented here are 23 T cell receptor beta chains from one specimen sequenced in a study of PD-1 blockade in mismatch repair-deficient tumors. TCRdb's table, derived via immunoSEQ multiplex PCR, lists solely in-frame clones and lacks some. There are about 100,000 clones in the sample; under 90% occur only once, and approximately 6.5% lies in the top ten. The starting material was peripheral blood, obtained 35 to 37 weeks after starting pembrolizumab. The origin of the receptors is an adult with mismatch repair-deficient cancer.

V gene TRBV4-1 combines with J gene TRBJ2-1, with D possibly matching TRBD2 (6 bases). V dropped 0 bases and J dropped 3 bases, with 15 bases sitting between them. The CDR3 totals 17 residues. The V gene's germline CDR1 is MGHRA and CDR2 YSYEKL. The CDR3 DNA follows: TGCGCCAGCAGCCAAGACCGCCGGGACTCTGACTACAATGAGCAGTTCTTC. Translated, it gives CASSQDRRDSDYNEQFF.

This clone showed up just once. The chain uses TRBV25-1 and TRBJ1-1; 11 bases are a match to TRBD1. The trim removed 0 bases at V and 5 bases at J, leaving 8 bases unmatched. Germline CDR1 and CDR2: MGHDK and SYGVNS. The CDR3 totals 17 residues. This CDR3 is CASSEYQGTGGVTEAFF. In DNA, the CDR3 is TGTGCCAGCAGTGAATATCAGGGGACAGGGGGAGTTACTGAAGCTTTCTTT.

In DNA, the CDR3 is TGTGCCAGCAGCTTAGACCGTGGGGATCAGCCCCAGCATTTT. It codes for CASSLDRGDQPQHF. The chain recombines TRBV11-2 with TRBJ1-5, with D unresolved. This CDR3 comprises 14 residues. The germline V gene encodes CDR1 SGHAT and CDR2 FQNNGV. Trimming took 0 bases from V and 5 from J, leaving 8 bases between them. Full variable domain (missing parts from reference TRBV11-2 and TRBJ1-5): EAGVAQSPRYKIIEKRQSVAFWCNPISGHATLYWYQQILGQGPKLLIQFQNNGVVDDSQLPKDRFSAERLKGVDSTLKIQPAKLEDSAVYLCASSLDRGDQPQHFGDGTRLSIL.

The chain employs TRBV19 and TRBJ1-4; 10 bases line up with TRBD1. The CDR3 consists of 15 residues. J lost 5 bases, V lost 4 bases, and 4 bases had no gene match. CDR1 and CDR2 (germline): LNHDA, SQIVND (reference sequence). CDR3 coding DNA: TGTGCCAGTAGTACAAGACAGGGGGCGAATGAAAAACTGTTTTTT. Translated: CASSTRQGANEKLFF.

V gene TRBV27 combines with J gene TRBJ2-1; 7 positions match TRBD1. This CDR3 contains 14 residues. J gave up 5 bases and V 3 bases, and 4 bases lay outside the gene matches. The germline V gene encodes CDR1 MNHEY and CDR2 SMNVEV (reference sequence). The CDR3 reads CASSLTGPHNEQFF. The CDR3 region has the DNA TGTGCCAGCAGTTTGACAGGGCCCCACAATGAGCAGTTCTTC.

The genes are TRBV2 and TRBJ1-2; 10 positions match TRBD1. J gave up 8 bases and V 2 bases, and 8 bases lay outside the gene matches. Per the germline V gene, CDR1 is SNHLY and CDR2 is FYNNEI. The CDR3 has 15 residues. The CDR3 here is CASSETGQGFGGYTF. Here the CDR3 DNA reads TGTGCCAGCAGTGAAACGGGACAGGGGTTCGGCGGCTACACCTTC.

The chain employs TRBV30 and TRBJ2-1; D gene unclear. CDR1 GTSNPN and CDR2 SVGIG come from the germline V gene (reference sequence). The CDR3 is 14 residues long. V lost 0 bases and J 12 bases, leaving 18 bases between the germline ends. DNA for the CDR3: TGTGCCTGGAGTGTAAGAACTACCGACATCGGGCAGTTCTTC. It specifies CAWSVRTTDIGQFF. Full variable domain (remainder filled in from reference TRBV30 and TRBJ2-1): SQTIHQWPATLVQPVGSPLSLECTVEGTSNPNLYWYRQAAGRGLQLLFYSVGIGQISSEVPQNLSASRPQDRQFILSSKKLLLSDSGFYLCAWSVRTTDIGQFFGPGTRLTVL.

This chain uses TRBV9 with TRBJ2-7; a weak D match, TRBD2 (6 bases). Looked up from germline, CDR1 is SGDLS and CDR2 is YYNGEE. The CDR3 is made up of 15 amino acids. With 2 bases removed from V and 0 bases from J, the gap between germline ends came to 12 bases. The CDR3 region has the DNA TGTGCCAGCAGCGTGCGTAGCGGAAACTCCTACGAGCAGTACTTC. The encoded protein is CASSVRSGNSYEQYF. The full variable domain, with the rest looked up from reference TRBV9 and TRBJ2-7, is DSGVTQTPKHLITATGQRVTLRCSPRSGDLSVYWYQQSLDQGLQFLIQYYNGEERAKGNILERFSAQQFPDLHSELNLSSLELGDSALYFCASSVRSGNSYEQYFGPGTRLTVT.

As concerns this clone: At one boundary the junction diverges from the germline segment, which might be a read error. The rearrangement links TRBV19 to TRBJ2-1, with D perhaps TRBD2 (6 bases). CDR1 and CDR2 (germline): LNHDA, SQIVND (reference sequence). CDR3 length: 11 residues. The CDR3 DNA reads as TGTGCCAGTAGTGACCGGGACTTTTTGGTCTTC. As protein: CASSDRDFLVF.

This rearrangement joins TRBV15 to TRBJ2-1; 14 bases are shared with TRBD2. The CDR3 extends over 17 amino acids. The ends lost 1 base at V and 3 bases at J; junction bases unmatched: 2. CDR1 is LNHNV and CDR2 is YYDKDF in the germline V gene (reference sequence). CDR3 sequence (DNA): TGTGCCACCAGCAGAGGGGGACTAGCGGGAGACTACAATGAGCAGTTCTTC. Its translation is CATSRGGLAGDYNEQFF.

There are a few counts of this clone. This chain links TRBV19 with TRBJ1-5; D is unclear. The CDR3 consists of 13 residues. The ends were cut back, 8 bases at V and 7 bases at J, with 15 bases in the middle. Germline CDR1 is LNHDA and CDR2 is SQIVND (reference sequence). CDR3 nucleotide sequence: TGTGCCAGTGGCTCCTGGTCGGGCCAGCCCCAGCATTTT. It encodes CASGSWSGQPQHF.

The V call is TRBV5-4, the J call TRBJ2-7; no clear D gene. CDR3 length equals 14 residues. CDR1 SGHNT and CDR2 YYREEE come from the germline V gene (reference sequence). The germline V and J ends were trimmed by 2 bases and 3 bases, with 12 bases remaining between them. This chain's CDR3 is CASSFRAADYEQYF. The CDR3 nucleotides are TGTGCCAGCAGCTTCCGGGCCGCCGACTACGAGCAGTACTTC.

This chain joins TRBV30 and TRBJ1-2; possible D gene TRBD1, 6 bases. From germline, CDR1 is GTSNPN and CDR2 SVGIG (reference sequence). V shed 4 bases and J shed 0 bases, with 12 bases lying between them. The CDR3 covers 14 residues. The CDR3 DNA sequence: TGTGCCTGGACCAAGACAGGTACTAACTATGGCTACACCTTC. Amino acid sequence: CAWTKTGTNYGYTF.

The chain employs TRBV7-2 and TRBJ1-1; D unresolved. CDR3 length: 14 residues. CDR1 is SGHTA, CDR2 FQGNSA, per germline. Trimming pared 8 bases from V and 4 bases from J, leaving 17 bases between. The CDR3 DNA sequence: TGTGCCAGCTCCCGGGAGGGAGGTTTCACTGAAGCTTTCTTT. Translating it yields CASSREGGFTEAFF.

The rearrangement links TRBV7-2 to TRBJ1-5; no firm D call. This CDR3 has 14 residues. The germline V gene encodes CDR1 SGHTA and CDR2 FQGNSA. V lost 1 base to trimming and J lost 9 bases, with 13 bases between them. The CDR3 here is CASSLGGEEGPQHF. CDR3 DNA: TGTGCCAGCAGCTTAGGGGGTGAGGAGGGGCCCCAGCATTTT. The variable domain in full, completed from reference TRBV7-2 and TRBJ1-5, reads GAGVSQSPSNKVTEKGKDVELRCDPISGHTALYWYRQSLGQGLEFLIYFQGNSAPDKSGLPSDRFSAERTGGSVSTLTIQRTQQEDSAVYLCASSLGGEEGPQHFGDGTRLSIL.

The V and J genes are TRBV7-3 and TRBJ2-2, with a tentative D call TRBD2 (5 bases). V was pared by 0 bases and J by 3 bases, with 5 bases between. The CDR3 extends over 14 amino acids. Germline assignment: CDR1 SGHTA and CDR2 FQGTGA. CDR3: CASSLTRDTGELFF. In nucleotides, the CDR3 is TGTGCCAGCAGCTTAACGCGGGACACCGGGGAGCTGTTTTTT.

In this sample, this clone turned up a few times. The chain uses TRBV10-3 and TRBJ2-1; 8 bases line up with TRBD1. The ends lost 6 bases at V and 0 bases at J; junction bases unmatched: 7. The length of the CDR3 is 16 residues. From germline, CDR1 is ENHRY and CDR2 SYGVKD. The CDR3 here is CAIRGSGGFSYNEQFF. CDR3 DNA: TGTGCCATCAGGGGGTCAGGGGGCTTCTCCTACAATGAGCAGTTCTTC.

This clone occurred a few times. The rearrangement uses TRBV11-2 and TRBJ2-5; TRBD1 agrees at 7 bases. The junction had 7 bases not matched to a gene; V was cut back by 5 bases and J by 1 base. The germline V gene encodes CDR1 SGHAT and CDR2 FQNNGV. This CDR3 contains 15 residues. CDR3 sequence reads: CASSVGTGAQETQYF. The CDR3 nucleotides read TGTGCCAGCAGCGTAGGCACAGGGGCCCAAGAGACCCAGTACTTC. Variable domain in full (rest from reference TRBV11-2 and TRBJ2-5): EAGVAQSPRYKIIEKRQSVAFWCNPISGHATLYWYQQILGQGPKLLIQFQNNGVVDDSQLPKDRFSAERLKGVDSTLKIQPAKLEDSAVYLCASSVGTGAQETQYFGPGTRLLVL.

This chain uses TRBV21-1 with TRBJ2-3; the D segment call TRBD1 is taken from the table without a DNA check. TRBV21-1 is tagged as a pseudogene. The CDR3 covers 18 residues. CDR3 nucleotides: TGTGCCAGCAGCGGACCCCGGCCGCCAGGGCGAATGACAGATACGCAGTATTTT. Translated, it gives CASSGPRPPGRMTDTQYF.

The V gene is TRBV18, the J gene TRBJ2-5, with D uncertain. The CDR3 contains 14 residues. Germline assignment: CDR1 KGHSH and CDR2 LQKENI. Deletions cut 4 bases from V and 5 bases from J, with 14 bases between. The CDR3, as DNA: TGTGCCAGCTCACTATTCTCGGAGTCGGAGACCCAGTACTTC. Translation: CASSLFSESETQYF.

The genes are TRBV6-6 and TRBJ2-6; the D is unclear. The CDR3 is 14 residues long. The V end lost 5 bases, the J end lost 4 bases, and 9 bases lay between the germline ends. Looked up from germline, CDR1 is MNHNY and CDR2 is SVGAGI (reference sequence). Here the CDR3 reads CASSQFLGANVLTF. The DNA for the CDR3 is TGTGCCAGCAGTCAATTTTTGGGGGCCAACGTCCTGACTTTC.

By share of the sample, this clone is hyperexpanded. This chain links TRBV7-9 with TRBJ2-7, with D perhaps assigned TRBD1 or TRBD2 (5 bases each). Germline CDR1 and CDR2: SEHNR and FQNEAQ (reference sequence). This CDR3 region has 14 residues. Trimming took off 1 base at V and 6 bases at J, with 13 bases between the two ends. CDR3 DNA sequence: TGTGCCAGCAGCTTAGTTTCTGGGGCGGGCGAGCAGTACTTC. It translates to CASSLVSGAGEQYF.

The chain employs TRBV7-8 and TRBJ1-5; no firm D call. V dropped 1 base and J dropped 5 bases, with 12 bases sitting between them. This CDR3 is built from 15 residues. The germline V gene has CDR1 SGHVS and CDR2 FQNEAQ. The CDR3 loop reads CASSLGGREHQPQHF. The CDR3 DNA reads as TGTGCCAGCAGCTTAGGCGGGCGGGAGCATCAGCCCCAGCATTTT.